The 12 T cell receptor beta chains presented below share a single source sample, sequenced in a study of cytomegalovirus exposure and HLA in healthy donors. Some clones are missing from TCRdb's copy, which holds only in-frame ones; the method was immunoSEQ multiplex PCR. This table has about 160,000 clones, about 86% appearing once. The sample comprised PBMCs. All receptors derive from a woman aged 25 to 39 in good health and CMV-seronegative.

This clone was seen just once. The V and J genes are TRBV6-5 and TRBJ2-3; possible D gene TRBD2, 7 bases. V lost 1 base and J 4 bases, leaving 15 bases between the germline ends. Germline V gene sequence: CDR1 MNHEY, CDR2 SVGAGI. This CDR3 is built from 16 residues. The CDR3 here is CASSYYGGAGADTQYF. DNA for the CDR3: TGTGCCAGCAGTTACTACGGGGGCGCGGGAGCAGATACGCAGTATTTT.

The chain recombines TRBV28 with TRBJ2-7; a weak D match, TRBD1 (6 bases). Per germline, CDR1 MDHEN and CDR2 SYDVKM. V was pared by 7 bases and J by 5 bases, with 15 bases between. The CDR3 runs 13 residues. CDR3 loop: CASNQGPGDEQYF. CDR3 coding DNA: TGTGCCAGCAACCAGGGGCCCGGGGACGAGCAGTACTTC.

The V and J genes are TRBV2 and TRBJ2-7, with 7 bases identical to TRBD1. CDR3 length equals 13 residues. Looked up from germline, CDR1 is SNHLY and CDR2 is FYNNEI. The J segment lost 3 bases and the V segment lost 5 bases, leaving 4 bases of the junction unmatched. The CDR3 sequence: CASSQGEGYEQYF. Written as DNA, the CDR3 is TGTGCCAGCAGTCAGGGGGAAGGCTACGAGCAGTACTTC.

The CDR3 protein is CASSVGGKRVSEEQYF. The DNA of the CDR3 is TGTGCCAGCAGCGTAGGGGGGAAGCGGGTTTCGGAGGAGCAGTACTTC. The rearrangement joins TRBV9 to TRBJ2-7, with D perhaps TRBD2 (6 bases). With 0 bases removed from V and 7 bases from J, the gap between germline ends came to 20 bases. Germline loops: CDR1 SGDLS, CDR2 YYNGEE. The CDR3 is made up of 16 amino acids. Looking up the rest from reference TRBV9 and TRBJ2-7 gives the full variable domain: DSGVTQTPKHLITATGQRVTLRCSPRSGDLSVYWYQQSLDQGLQFLIQYYNGEERAKGNILERFSAQQFPDLHSELNLSSLELGDSALYFCASSVGGKRVSEEQYFGPGTRLTVT.

This sequence joins TRBV6-6 and TRBJ1-1; a weak D match, TRBD1 (5 bases). The V and J ends lost 7 bases and 1 base respectively, with 10 bases between them. Germline V CDR1 and CDR2: MNHNY, SVGAGI (reference sequence). The CDR3 totals 13 residues. The CDR3 region has the DNA TGTGCCAGCACCGGGACTCAGAACACTGAAGCTTTCTTT. Its translation is CASTGTQNTEAFF.

V is TRBV4-2 and J is TRBJ1-5; a possible D gene is TRBD1 (6 bases). This CDR3 has 13 amino acids. The germline gives CDR1 LGHNA, CDR2 YNFKEQ. The V gene lost 5 bases and the J gene lost 5 bases, with 10 bases spanning the gap. CDR3 loop: CASSSQGYQPQHF. The CDR3 coding sequence is TGTGCCAGCAGCAGCCAGGGGTATCAGCCCCAGCATTTT.

CDR3 amino acids: CASSLEEGRGYEQYF. In DNA, the CDR3 is TGTGCCAGCAGCTTAGAGGAGGGGCGGGGCTACGAGCAGTACTTC. V and J are TRBV7-2 and TRBJ2-7; a possible D gene is TRBD2 (6 bases). CDR3 length: 15 amino acids. The germline V gene has CDR1 SGHTA and CDR2 FQGNSA. V was pared by 1 base and J by 3 bases, with 13 bases between.

The chain is built from TRBV4-1 and TRBJ1-6, with D perhaps TRBD1 (6 bases). V was trimmed by 1 base and J by 10 bases, leaving 14 bases between them. Germline loops: CDR1 MGHRA, CDR2 YSYEKL. The CDR3 has 15 amino acids. CDR3 DNA: TGCGCCAGCAGCCAAGTCTTCCAGGGGAACTCACCCCTCCACTTT. Amino acids: CASSQVFQGNSPLHF.

The chain uses TRBV14 and TRBJ2-3, with D possibly being TRBD1 or TRBD2 (6 bases each). The germline gives CDR1 SGHDN, CDR2 FVKESK. The CDR3 spans 16 residues. V was clipped by 2 bases and J by 1 base, with 13 bases between them. Here the CDR3 reads CASSQRMGGRTDTQYF. CDR3 nucleotide sequence: TGTGCCAGCAGCCAAAGGATGGGGGGCCGCACAGATACGCAGTATTTT.

The chain joins TRBV5-6 to TRBJ2-7; D is unclear. Trimming left V 1 base short and J 4 bases short, with 3 bases between. The germline gives CDR1 SGHDT, CDR2 YYEEEE. This CDR3 comprises 11 residues. The CDR3 loop is CASSLNYEQYF. As DNA, the CDR3 is TGTGCCAGCAGCTTGAATTACGAGCAGTACTTC.

The chain carries TRBV10-3 and TRBJ1-1, with TRBD1 matching 7 bases. Germline V CDR1 and CDR2: ENHRY, SYGVKD. The CDR3 extends over 13 amino acids. Trimming at V came to 4 bases and at J to 5 bases, leaving 4 bases not matched to a gene. As DNA, the CDR3 is TGTGCCATCAGTGGGCGGACAGGAACTGAAGCTTTCTTT. The encoded protein is CAISGRTGTEAFF.

V is TRBV20-1 and J is TRBJ1-2; unclear D gene. V lost 5 bases and J lost 5, with 9 bases in between. The CDR3 length is 11 residues. Per germline, CDR1 DFQATT and CDR2 SNEGSKA (reference sequence). CDR3 bases: TGCAGTGCTCCCACAAAGTATGGCTACACCTTC. Its protein product is CSAPTKYGYTF.